The 22 T cell receptor beta chains reported below all come from one sample, sequenced in a study of monozygotic twins with inflammatory bowel disease. TCRdb reprocessed the 5' RACE reads and stores each CDR3 protein as one record, lacking DNA. With roughly 300,000 distinct CDR3 sequences in the sample, the ten largest clones hold 5.6%. The sample comprised blood. The receptors were gathered from a human donor with ulcerative colitis or Crohn's disease, or a healthy co-twin of an affected twin (not recorded which).

The chain combines TRBV25-1 with TRBJ2-1; TCRdb names TRBD1, which stays unverified in the absence of DNA. This CDR3 contains 12 residues. Per the germline V gene, CDR1 is MGHDK and CDR2 is SYGVNS. CDR3: CASSDTGDEQFF.

V usage is TRBV7-2 and J usage is TRBJ2-7; TCRdb's D gene call, TRBD2, goes unchecked for lack of DNA. CDR1 is SGHTA and CDR2 is FQGNSA in the germline V gene. There are 14 residues in the CDR3. This CDR3 is CASSLASLAYEQYF.

The genes are TRBV21-1 and TRBJ2-2; TCRdb's assignment of TRBD2 cannot be checked, as there is no DNA. TRBV21-1 is reported as a pseudogene. The CDR3 has 17 residues. CDR3 residues: CASSKVAGNSYTGELFF.

V and J are TRBV7-6 and TRBJ1-4; as DNA is missing, the TRBD1 call by TCRdb cannot be tested. The length of the CDR3 is 18 residues. Per the germline V gene, CDR1 is SGHVS and CDR2 is FNYEAQ. The CDR3 region is CASSSREGGPTTNEKLFF.

The chain links TRBV5-1 to TRBJ1-2. The germline V gene has CDR1 SGHRS and CDR2 YFSETQ. The CDR3 contains 13 residues. CDR3 loop: CASSLGDGWGYTF.

J is TRBJ2-1 and V is TRBV18. Germline V gives CDR1 KGHSH, CDR2 LQKENI. The CDR3 covers 12 residues. CDR3 residues: CASSSAHNEQFF.

The rearrangement links TRBV9 to TRBJ2-7; no DNA is available, so the TRBD2 call from TCRdb remains unchecked. The CDR3 contains 17 residues. CDR1 and CDR2 from the germline V gene are SGDLS and YYNGEE. This CDR3 reads CASSVTPGGGDRPEQYF.

This chain uses TRBV5-1 with TRBJ1-2; TCRdb proposes TRBD1, but this gene call is untestable without DNA. Germline V lookup: CDR1 SGHRS, CDR2 YFSETQ. The CDR3 has 13 residues. CDR3 amino acids: CASSPGTPYGYTF.

This chain links TRBV7-2 with TRBJ1-6; TCRdb names TRBD1, which stays unverified in the absence of DNA. This CDR3 contains 14 residues. CDR1 is SGHTA, CDR2 FQGNSA, per germline. CDR3 in amino acids: CASSFEGYNSPLHF.

The chain recombines TRBV24-1 with TRBJ2-5; TCRdb's D call of TRBD2 is untestable without DNA. The CDR3 is made up of 15 amino acids. Germline V gives CDR1 KGHDR, CDR2 SFDVKD. CDR3: CATSDPTSDRRTQYF.

The chain uses TRBV6-6 and TRBJ2-4; TCRdb's D gene call, TRBD2, goes unchecked for lack of DNA. The CDR3 has 13 residues. Germline V CDR1 and CDR2: MNHNY, SVGAGI (reference sequence). CDR3 region: CASTYGGENMQYF.

The chain is built from TRBV5-8 and TRBJ1-2. The CDR3 is made up of 11 amino acids. Germline V gene sequence: CDR1 SGHTS, CDR2 YDEGEE. The CDR3 here is CASSLVYGYTF.

This chain uses TRBV7-6 with TRBJ2-1; with no DNA, the TCRdb D assignment of TRBD1 cannot be verified. The CDR3 is 19 amino acids. Germline loops: CDR1 SGHVS, CDR2 FNYEAQ. The CDR3 protein is CASSFRDRGSGGNTNEQFF. Drawing the rest from reference TRBV7-6 and TRBJ2-1, the complete variable domain is GAGVSQSPRYKVTKRGQDVALRCDPISGHVSLYWYRQALGQGPEFLTYFNYEAQQDKSGLPNDRFSAERPEGSISTLTIQRTEQRDSAMYRCASSFRDRGSGGNTNEQFFGPGTRLTVL.

The chain has TRBV6-2 or TRBV6-3 and TRBJ1-1; TCRdb's assignment of TRBD1 cannot be checked, as there is no DNA. The CDR3 contains 17 residues. CDR1 and CDR2 from the germline V gene are MNHEY and SVGEGT. The CDR3 loop reads CASSYSGTGIRNTEAFF.

The J gene is TRBJ2-1, the V gene TRBV27; the TRBD2 assignment by TCRdb is unverifiable without DNA. Per germline, CDR1 MNHEY and CDR2 SMNVEV (reference sequence). The CDR3 runs to 16 residues. CDR3 region: CASSTMGTSGPNEQFF.

The chain combines TRBV7-9 with TRBJ1-5; no DNA is available, so the TRBD1 call from TCRdb remains unchecked. CDR3 size: 14 residues. The germline gives CDR1 SEHNR, CDR2 FQNEAQ (reference sequence). This CDR3 is CASSLDRDSQPQHF.

V gene TRBV7-2 combines with J gene TRBJ1-5; TCRdb gives TRBD1 as the D gene, but with no DNA this cannot be confirmed. The CDR3 consists of 15 residues. Germline CDR1 is SGHTA and CDR2 is FQGNSA. The CDR3 here is CASSWGDRYNQPQHF.

The rearrangement joins TRBV12-3 or TRBV12-4 to TRBJ1-2; TCRdb's assignment of TRBD1 cannot be checked, as there is no DNA. The CDR3 has 14 amino acids. CDR3 residues: CASRSGTGVYGYTF.

The chain carries TRBV9 and TRBJ2-3; TCRdb outputs TRBD1, but without DNA this stays unchecked. Germline V gene data show CDR1 as SGDLS and CDR2 as YYNGEE. The CDR3 totals 15 residues. The CDR3 sequence is CASSAGTIFTDTQYF.

The V call is TRBV7-2, the J call TRBJ1-6; the D call of TRBD1 rests on TCRdb alone, since no DNA is present to check it. Germline CDR1 SGHTA, CDR2 FQGNSA. The CDR3 spans 15 residues. CDR3 in amino acids: CASSLGTGGLSPLHF.

The J gene is TRBJ2-1, the V gene TRBV24-1; the TRBD2 assignment by TCRdb is unverifiable without DNA. Looked up from germline, CDR1 is KGHDR and CDR2 is SFDVKD. The CDR3 has 16 residues. CDR3 loop: CATSDTRTSWGSEQFF.

The V call is TRBV18, the J call TRBJ1-5; checking the TCRdb D call of TRBD1 is not possible without DNA. Germline CDR1 reads KGHSH; CDR2 reads LQKENI. The CDR3 sequence is 13 residues long. CDR3 sequence reads: CASSPSGTQAQHF.